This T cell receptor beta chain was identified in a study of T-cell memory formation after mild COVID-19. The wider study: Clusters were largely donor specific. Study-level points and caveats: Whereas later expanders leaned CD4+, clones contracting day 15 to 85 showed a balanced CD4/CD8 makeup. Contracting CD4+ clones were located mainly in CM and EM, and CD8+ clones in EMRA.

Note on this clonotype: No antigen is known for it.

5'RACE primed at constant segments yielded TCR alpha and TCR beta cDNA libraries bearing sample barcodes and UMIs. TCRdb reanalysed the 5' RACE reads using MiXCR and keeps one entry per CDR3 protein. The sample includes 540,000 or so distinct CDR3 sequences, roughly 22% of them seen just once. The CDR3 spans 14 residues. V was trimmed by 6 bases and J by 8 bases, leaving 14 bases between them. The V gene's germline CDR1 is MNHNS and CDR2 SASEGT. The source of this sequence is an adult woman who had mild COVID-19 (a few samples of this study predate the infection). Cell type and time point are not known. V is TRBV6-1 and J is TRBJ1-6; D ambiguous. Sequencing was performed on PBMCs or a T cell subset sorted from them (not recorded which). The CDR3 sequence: CASRREPEYSPLHF. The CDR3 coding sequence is TGTGCCAGCAGGAGGGAACCGGAGTATTCACCCCTCCACTTT.